A single T cell receptor beta chain is shown here with its context. Its cognate antigen is unknown. The entry originates in a study of OX40 agonist ivuxolimab in advanced cancers. Study results and limitations: CD8+ T cells were the subset that, on average, had more expanded clones than CD4+. Doses of 0.1 to 3.0 mg/kg were accompanied by clonal expansion of CD4+ and CD8+ blood T cells by week 6.

Here immunoSEQ multiplex PCR was the method, and the copy in TCRdb shows in-frame clones only, minus some. This table holds about 120,000 clones, approximately 92% found once. This CDR3 has 13 amino acids. The germline V gene has CDR1 MDHEN and CDR2 SYDVKM. Unmatched junction bases numbered 13, after V lost 10 bases and J lost 10 bases. The chain couples TRBV28 to TRBJ2-1; 7 nucleotides match TRBD2. The material sequenced was CD4+ or CD8+ T cells sorted from blood, taken in a trial of the OX40 agonist ivuxolimab. The TCR originated in an adult with an advanced solid tumor such as melanoma, head and neck, liver or kidney cancer. This CDR3 reads CATDHGEGWEQFF. The CDR3 region has the DNA TGTGCCACCGATCACGGGGAGGGGTGGGAGCAGTTCTTC.